This T cell receptor (beta chain) was recovered during a study of regulatory T cells in long-lasting Graves disease. Study-level findings and limits: A reduction in accuracy may have resulted from the small sample size. It was in persistent disease that TRBV28, TRBJ1-2 and TRBJ2-5 were favored.

The CDR3 sequence is 13 residues long. CDR1 SGHTA and CDR2 FQGNSA come from the germline V gene. V was shortened by 5 bases and J by 5 bases, with 12 bases between the two germline ends. HTBI primers from iRepertoire and Arm-PCR of CDR3 regions yielded the TCR beta libraries. TCRdb re-called the multiplex PCR reads with MiXCR, one entry per CDR3 protein. Of roughly 490,000 distinct CDR3 sequences listed, 20% to 25% are singletons. There are many counts of this clonotype. Its specificity is not known. Time point reported: persistent/refractory GD, antithyroid drugs over 5 years with positive TRAb. RNA isolated from PBMCs was used to make the TCR library.

The receptor was derived from a female donor with Graves disease. The specimen comprised peripheral blood mononuclear cells (PBMCs), sampled when the disease was refractory, from a patient treated with antithyroid drugs. The chain has TRBV7-2 and TRBJ1-1; D is possibly TRBD1 (5 bases). The CDR3 spells CASSTRQSTEAFF. The CDR3 DNA reads TGTGCCAGCAGCACCCGACAGTCAACTGAAGCTTTCTTT.